This is a list of T cell receptor beta chains from one sample in a study of CD8 T cells in ankylosing spondylitis. TCRdb re-called the 5' RACE reads through MiXCR, storing one row per CDR3 protein. The data contain about 540,000 distinct CDR3 sequences, more than 9.5% of them singletons. Sequenced: blood, either unsorted or a sorted T cell fraction (not recorded which). The receptors shown here come from a male donor with ankylosing spondylitis. Each CDR3 is given with its conserved first and last residue. A D gene is named only where the DNA matches it firmly.

v_gene: TRBV5-1; d_gene: .; CDR3aa: CASSLRDMNTGELFF
v_gene: TRBV3-1; d_gene: .; CDR3aa: CASSQGAGNTIYF
v_gene: TRBV12-3/TRBV12-4; d_gene: TRBD2; CDR3aa: CACSLVAGDLSGANVLTF
v_gene: TRBV12-3/TRBV12-4; d_gene: TRBD2; CDR3aa: CASRSASGSLGEQFF
v_gene: TRBV9; d_gene: .; CDR3aa: CASSPHPGLTSSYEQYF
v_gene: TRBV5-1; d_gene: .; CDR3aa: CASSLDRGSGYTF
v_gene: TRBV28; d_gene: TRBD2; CDR3aa: CASKRGRNTGELFF
v_gene: TRBV5-5; d_gene: .; CDR3aa: CASSLQGRFSDTQYF
v_gene: TRBV7-9; d_gene: .; CDR3aa: CASSLMNSDNSPLHF
v_gene: TRBV11-1; d_gene: TRBD2; CDR3aa: CASSSWEGQREKGTDTQYF
v_gene: TRBV7-2; d_gene: TRBD1; CDR3aa: CASSFGKGADEQFF
v_gene: TRBV4-1; d_gene: .; CDR3aa: CASSPEGGLSAFF
v_gene: TRBV5-5; d_gene: .; CDR3aa: CARPGYTF
v_gene: TRBV9; d_gene: .; CDR3aa: CASSSDLPRGTDTQYF
v_gene: TRBV27; d_gene: .; CDR3aa: CASSLRPSGWGSNEQFF
v_gene: TRBV6-2/TRBV6-3; d_gene: .; CDR3aa: CASSRRDLRGQFF
v_gene: TRBV9; d_gene: .; CDR3aa: CASSVDIGRLNEQFF
v_gene: TRBV7-6; d_gene: .; CDR3aa: CASSLSAGQPQHF
v_gene: TRBV20-1; d_gene: TRBD1; CDR3aa: CSAKDRGNEKLFF
v_gene: TRBV20-1; d_gene: .; CDR3aa: CSASSESYNEQFF
v_gene: TRBV5-5; d_gene: .; CDR3aa: CASSRESDTQYF
v_gene: TRBV24-1; d_gene: TRBD1; CDR3aa: CATSTGGFQPQHF
v_gene: TRBV5-1; d_gene: .; CDR3aa: CASSRGATNEKLFF
v_gene: TRBV18; d_gene: .; CDR3aa: CASSAGAGDNQPQHF
v_gene: TRBV6-1; d_gene: .; CDR3aa: CASSQQGWGEQFF
v_gene: TRBV5-1; d_gene: .; CDR3aa: CASSLGWRLEVGDTQYF
v_gene: TRBV5-6; d_gene: TRBD2; CDR3aa: CASQPPGRVYNEQFF
v_gene: TRBV5-1; d_gene: TRBD2; CDR3aa: CASSSLLAGTTDTQYF
v_gene: TRBV5-1; d_gene: TRBD2; CDR3aa: CASTLLADQETQYF
v_gene: TRBV20-1; d_gene: .; CDR3aa: CSARRYNEQFF
v_gene: TRBV21-1; d_gene: .; CDR3aa: CASSLRTVRRGYTF
v_gene: TRBV18; d_gene: TRBD1; CDR3aa: CASSPRTGGGQETQYF
v_gene: TRBV20-1; d_gene: TRBD2; CDR3aa: CSAGRKSYNEQFF
v_gene: TRBV5-1; d_gene: .; CDR3aa: CASSLGGTGEQFF
v_gene: TRBV6-4; d_gene: .; CDR3aa: CASSDSSHTGELFF
v_gene: TRBV27; d_gene: .; CDR3aa: CASSPLGRANYGYTF
v_gene: TRBV4-1; d_gene: .; CDR3aa: CASSQDPASVNEQFF
v_gene: TRBV5-1; d_gene: TRBD1; CDR3aa: CASRKGETGLTYGYTF
v_gene: TRBV10-3; d_gene: .; CDR3aa: CAIRKGGNTEAFF
v_gene: TRBV7-9; d_gene: .; CDR3aa: CASSFESHYGYTF
v_gene: TRBV5-6; d_gene: TRBD2; CDR3aa: CASSPGLAGGATDTQYF
v_gene: TRBV29-1; d_gene: TRBD2; CDR3aa: CSAVLAGDEQFF
v_gene: TRBV27; d_gene: TRBD2; CDR3aa: CASSRLAGKPYNEQFF